This T cell receptor (beta chain) was obtained from a study of cytomegalovirus exposure and HLA in healthy donors. Study results and limitations: The study recorded 150 to 200 TCR beta chains that were cytomegalovirus-associated.

Assay used: immunoSEQ multiplex PCR; TCRdb lists only in-frame clones, some missing. The sample shows roughly 150,000 clones, around 87% of them seen only once. A roughly 120-subject validation cohort, separate from the approximately 720-subject first cohort, supplied the donors. There are a few counts of this clone. Its antigen remains unknown. The sample consisted of PBMCs. The TCR originated in a young man in good health and CMV-seropositive.

The CDR3 DNA reads TGTGCCAGCAGCTCCAGGGACAGGGGAGGTGAGCAGTACTTC. Translating gives CASSSRDRGGEQYF. This chain connects TRBV7-2 to TRBJ2-7; 10 bases are shared with TRBD1. This CDR3 region has 14 residues. The V gene end was trimmed by 4 bases and the J gene end by 7 bases; junction bases not matched to a gene: 7. CDR1 is SGHTA, CDR2 FQGNSA, per germline.